The 11 T cell receptor beta chains below come from one sample, sequenced in a study of T cell repertoires in cytomegalovirus infection. TCRdb re-called the reads with MiXCR, one entry per CDR3 protein. This sample has 900,000 to 950,000 distinct CDR3 sequences; around 30% occur once, and the top ten carry 11% to 15%. No antigens are known for them. The sample in question was cultured CD8+ T cells from PBMCs, obtained from culture after CMV antigen stimulation. The receptor set was obtained from a human donor in good health (CMV status not recorded). Some clones in this sample may be carry-over from other donors' samples.

This clonotype was counted only a few times. V gene TRBV12-3 or TRBV12-4 combines with J gene TRBJ2-1, with 11 bases aligning to TRBD2. V was clipped by 7 bases and J by 9 bases; unmatched bases: 11. CDR3 length equals 15 residues. The CDR3 reads CASTPSGGLLGEQFF. The CDR3 DNA sequence: TGTGCCAGCACTCCTAGCGGGGGGTTACTTGGTGAGCAGTTCTTC.

The V and J genes are TRBV7-3 and TRBJ2-6, with TRBD1 matching over 9 bases. Per germline, CDR1 SGHTA and CDR2 FQGTGA. The J segment lost 4 bases and the V segment lost 2 bases, leaving 18 bases of the junction unmatched. This CDR3 is 21 amino acids long. The CDR3 protein is CASSLSLGQGPPLGGANVLTF. The CDR3 nucleotides are TGTGCCAGCAGCTTATCGTTAGGACAGGGGCCCCCCCTCGGGGGGGCCAACGTCCTGACTTTC. The whole variable domain, filled in from reference TRBV7-3 and TRBJ2-6, reads GAGVSQTPSNKVTEKGKYVELRCDPISGHTALYWYRQSLGQGPEFLIYFQGTGAADDSGLPNDRFFAVRPEGSVSTLKIQRTERGDSAVYLCASSLSLGQGPPLGGANVLTFGAGSRLTVL.

This clonotype turned up a few times. The J gene is TRBJ2-2, the V gene TRBV6-2 or TRBV6-3; D is ambiguous. This CDR3 is 14 amino acids long. Germline CDR1 reads MNHEY; CDR2 reads SVGEGT. Trimming left V 7 bases short and J 4 bases short, with 13 bases between. The CDR3 coding sequence is TGTGCCAGCATTCCCGAAGCCCCCACCGGGGAGCTGTTTTTT. Its translation is CASIPEAPTGELFF.

This sequence joins TRBV4-1 and TRBJ1-5, with TRBD1 as a possible D gene (5 bases). Germline lookup yields CDR1 MGHRA and CDR2 YSYEKL. This CDR3 spans 16 amino acids. Trimming cost V 4 bases and J 3 bases, with 16 bases left between them. The CDR3 region has the DNA TGCGCCAGCAGCCCGCAGTTTATGGACAACAATCAGCCCCAGCATTTT. Amino acid sequence: CASSPQFMDNNQPQHF.

The J gene is TRBJ2-3, the V gene TRBV29-1; tentatively, D is TRBD1 (6 bases). The germline V gene encodes CDR1 SQVTM and CDR2 ANQGSEA. Trimming removed 7 bases at V and 1 base at J, with 12 bases between. The CDR3 runs 13 residues. The CDR3 spells CSALPGGTDTQYF. DNA for the CDR3: TGCAGCGCCCTTCCAGGGGGCACAGATACGCAGTATTTT.

The chain joins TRBV6-6 to TRBJ2-7, with TRBD2 matching over 11 bases. This CDR3 region has 15 residues. Germline loops: CDR1 MNHNY, CDR2 SVGAGI (reference sequence). The junction had 7 bases not matched to a gene; V was cut back by 7 bases and J by 2 bases. CDR3 nucleotide sequence: TGTGCCAGCACCTTAGCGGGGGGGAAAACCTACGAGCAGTACGTC. Amino acid sequence: CASTLAGGKTYEQYV.

Ten or more counts support this clonotype. This chain connects TRBV7-9 to TRBJ2-2; weak D call: TRBD2 (6 bases). Germline lookup yields CDR1 SEHNR and CDR2 FQNEAQ (reference sequence). Between the trimmed V and J ends, which lost 1 base and 1 base, there was a span of 16 bases. The CDR3 length is 18 residues. In DNA, the CDR3 is TGTGCCAGCAGCTTAGGCCCCCCAGCGGGCCTGAACACCGGGGAGCTGTTTTTT. It yields the protein CASSLGPPAGLNTGELFF.

This clonotype has only a few counts. The gene calls are TRBV4-1 and TRBJ2-2; 11 nucleotides line up with TRBD2. CDR3 length: 16 amino acids. Per the germline V gene, CDR1 is MGHRA and CDR2 is YSYEKL. Trimming took 3 bases from V and 5 from J; bases not matched to a gene: 5. The CDR3 here is CASSQPSSGGTGELFF. CDR3 DNA sequence: TGCGCCAGCAGCCAGCCTTCTAGCGGGGGGACCGGGGAGCTGTTTTTT.

Ten or more counts support this clonotype. The chain recombines TRBV7-6 with TRBJ1-2, with D perhaps matching TRBD1 (5 bases). The V and J ends lost 3 bases and 4 bases respectively, with 12 bases between them. Per germline, CDR1 SGHVS and CDR2 FNYEAQ. The CDR3 is 14 residues long. The CDR3 region is CASSLGPGAYGYTF. The CDR3 region has the DNA TGTGCCAGCAGCTTGGGACCCGGGGCCTATGGCTACACCTTC.

The chain couples TRBV3-1 to TRBJ2-3; a possible D gene is TRBD2 (6 bases). CDR3 length: 12 residues. Germline V CDR1 and CDR2: LGHDT, YNNKEL (reference sequence). V was cut by 0 bases and J by 9 bases, with 7 bases left in between. CDR3 sequence reads: CASSQDTSTQYF. CDR3 nucleotides: TGTGCCAGCAGCCAAGATACTAGCACGCAGTATTTT.

This clonotype was seen a single time. The gene calls are TRBV11-1 and TRBJ2-3, with TRBD1 identical over 9 bases. This CDR3 is 16 amino acids long. V dropped 5 bases and J dropped 1; count of bases not matched to a gene: 7. Germline V gene sequence: CDR1 SGHAT, CDR2 FQDESV (reference sequence). CDR3: CASSPWDRDGTDTQYF. The CDR3 DNA sequence: TGTGCCAGCAGCCCGTGGGACAGGGACGGCACAGATACGCAGTATTTT. Full variable domain (remainder filled in from reference TRBV11-1 and TRBJ2-3): EAEVAQSPRYKITEKSQAVAFWCDPISGHATLYWYRQILGQGPELLVQFQDESVVDDSQLPKDRFSAERLKGVDSTLKIQPAELGDSAMYLCASSPWDRDGTDTQYFGPGTRLTVL.